These T cell receptor beta chains were read from a single sample in a study of vaccination and CD4 T cells after COVID-19. In TCRdb, the PCR reads were re-called with MiXCR into one record per CDR3 protein. The table has about 9,100 distinct CDR3 sequences, around two thirds seen once. No cognate antigen is known for these TCRs. Source material: CD4+ T cells from blood, cultured in vitro. The receptors here all came from a human donor who had recovered from COVID-19. Both conserved end residues are part of each CDR3. The D gene is left open where the match is weak. Clone size is stated in some rows and not others, as once, few, many or a class when expanded.

d_call j_call v_call clone_size cdr3_nt cdr3_aa
NA TRBJ1-2 TRBV30 NA TGTGCCTGGAGACCGGGCTATGGCTACACCTTC CAWRPGYGYTF
NA TRBJ1-5 TRBV15 hyperexpanded TGTGCCACCAGCAGAGAAATTTCCAATCAGCCCCAGCATTTT CATSREISNQPQHF
TRBD2 TRBJ2-5 TRBV7-9 NA TGTGCCAGCACCGTCCGGGGGAGGGAGTCCCAGTACTTC CASTVRGRESQYF
NA TRBJ2-5 TRBV6-2/TRBV6-3 NA TGTGCCAGCAGTTCGCAAGAGACCCAGTACTTC CASSSQETQYF
TRBD1 TRBJ1-2 TRBV7-2 few TGTGCCAGCAGCCCCCGGACAGGCAACTATGGCTACACCTTC CASSPRTGNYGYTF
TRBD2 TRBJ2-1 TRBV15 NA TGTGCCACCAGCGGGGGACTAGCGGGGATTTACAATGAGCAGTTCTTC CATSGGLAGIYNEQFF
NA TRBJ2-5 TRBV24-1 few TGTGCCACCAGTGATTCGAGTGGCGAGACCCAGTACTTC CATSDSSGETQYF
NA TRBJ1-2 TRBV20-1 few TGCAGTACCCCAGGGACTAACTATGGCTACACCTTC CSTPGTNYGYTF
NA TRBJ2-5 TRBV6-5 once TGTGCCAGCAGTTACGCCCGTCGGCAGGGGATGGAGACCCAGTACTTC CASSYARRQGMETQYF
NA TRBJ1-2 TRBV20-1 NA TGCAGTGCTAGAGGGGCGGGCCGTTCCTATGGCTACACCTTC CSARGAGRSYGYTF
NA TRBJ2-1 TRBV6-1 NA TGTGCCAGCAGTCCCTGGGGTAATGAGCAGTTCTTC CASSPWGNEQFF
NA TRBJ2-5 TRBV24-1 NA TGTGCCACCAGTGGTCAGGGGCGGGAGACCCAGTACTTC CATSGQGRETQYF
NA TRBJ2-3 TRBV20-1 NA TGCAGTGCTCAGGAAGGGGGGGCTAGGGCAGATACGCAGTATTTT CSAQEGGARADTQYF
NA TRBJ1-6 TRBV7-5 NA NA CISVSLTLGPYNSPLHF
TRBD1 TRBJ1-1 TRBV5-1 NA TGCGCCAGCAGCATACAGACAGGGACGGACACTGAAGCTTTCTTT CASSIQTGTDTEAFF
NA TRBJ1-1 TRBV6-1 NA TGTGCCAGCAGTCCCCGGACAGCGATGAACACTGAAGCTTTCTTT CASSPRTAMNTEAFF
NA TRBJ1-3 TRBV6-2/TRBV6-3 large TGTGCCAGCACCCAAGCAGGGACTGGAAACACCATATATTTT CASTQAGTGNTIYF
TRBD1 TRBJ2-3 TRBV28 NA TGTGCCAGCAGATGGCAGGGGGCGAATACGCAGTATTTT CASRWQGANTQYF
TRBD1 TRBJ2-7 TRBV20-1 NA TGCAGTGCTAGGTCGGGGACAGGGGACTACGAGCAGTACTTC CSARSGTGDYEQYF
TRBD1 TRBJ1-2 TRBV19 NA TGTGCCAGTAGTGCACAGGGGGCGCTCGGCTACACCTTC CASSAQGALGYTF
NA TRBJ1-2 TRBV6-1 NA TGTGCCCTGACCTGGGATAGGGGGAACTATGGCTACACCTTC CALTWDRGNYGYTF
NA TRBJ2-2 TRBV29-1 NA TGCAGCGTTGTGGGGGGATACACCGGGGAGCTGTTTTTT CSVVGGYTGELFF
TRBD1 TRBJ1-2 TRBV15 NA TGTGCCACCAGCAGAGATGGACAGGGCATTAACTATGGCTACACCTTC CATSRDGQGINYGYTF
TRBD2 TRBJ2-1 TRBV6-1 NA TGTGCCAGCAGTCAGCGGGGGGGCGATGAGCAGTTCTTC CASSQRGGDEQFF
NA TRBJ1-5 TRBV6-2/TRBV6-3 few TGTGCCAGCAGTCCCGGGACACTCGCCCAGCCCCAGCATTTT CASSPGTLAQPQHF
NA TRBJ1-5 TRBV18 NA TGTGCCAGCTCACCCTCTTTAGAGGGGAACAATCAGCCCCAGCATTTT CASSPSLEGNNQPQHF
NA TRBJ2-7 TRBV6-1 NA TGTGCCAGCAGTACAGACAGGCAGGGATACGAGCAGTACTTC CASSTDRQGYEQYF
NA TRBJ1-6 TRBV7-2 NA TGTGCCAGCAGCTTAGATTTAAGGTCACCCCTCCACTTT CASSLDLRSPLHF
NA TRBJ2-2 TRBV6-1 NA TGTGCCAGCTGGGCAGCGAACACCGGGGAGCTGTTTTTT CASWAANTGELFF
NA TRBJ1-6 TRBV12-3/TRBV12-4 NA TGTGCCAGCAGTTTAGTTGGTGGGGGATCACCCCTCCACTTT CASSLVGGGSPLHF
NA TRBJ1-5 TRBV7-2 few TGTGCCAGCAGCCTCGGGCCAGATCAGCCCCAGCATTTT CASSLGPDQPQHF
NA TRBJ1-2 TRBV20-1 NA TGCAGTGCTAGTATCCGGGGGCAGAACTATGGCTACACCTTC CSASIRGQNYGYTF
NA TRBJ2-5 TRBV20-1 few TGCAGTGCTAGAGATAGTCGCCGCAGGGTCCAAGAGACCCAGTACTTC CSARDSRRRVQETQYF
NA TRBJ1-2 TRBV5-8 NA TGTGCCAGCAGGGGGAAGGAGTATGGAGGCGGCTACACCTTC CASRGKEYGGGYTF
TRBD1 TRBJ1-5 TRBV20-1 NA TGCAGTGCTTTCATCCTACAGGGGACCGGCCCCAATCAGCCCCAGCATTTT CSAFILQGTGPNQPQHF
NA TRBJ2-7 TRBV20-1 NA TGCAGTGCTAGCCCTTACTCCTACGAGCAGTACTTC CSASPYSYEQYF
TRBD1 TRBJ1-6 TRBV11-2 once TGTGCCAGCAGCTACGGACAGGGGAATTCACCCCTCCACTTT CASSYGQGNSPLHF
NA TRBJ1-1 TRBV4-1 NA TGCGCCAGCAGCCAAAACCCCGAACTGAACACTGAAGCTTTCTTT CASSQNPELNTEAFF
NA TRBJ1-2 TRBV20-1 NA TGCAGAGCAGGGTCGAGCTCAGGCTACACCTTC CRAGSSSGYTF
TRBD2 TRBJ2-3 TRBV30 medium-sized TGTGCCTGGAGTGTAGGATTAAGCGGGGGTGGTGATACGCAGTATTTT CAWSVGLSGGGDTQYF
NA TRBJ1-1 TRBV6-1 NA TGTGCCAGCAGTGAAGCTTGGGGGACTGAAGCTTTCTTT CASSEAWGTEAFF
NA TRBJ2-3 TRBV20-1 few TGCAGTGCTAGAGATCCTGGGGCTACACTCACAGATACGCAGTATTTT CSARDPGATLTDTQYF
NA TRBJ2-2 TRBV7-2 NA TGTGCCAGCAGCCTATCCGGGACGGCTACCGGGGAGCTGTTTTTT CASSLSGTATGELFF
NA TRBJ1-5 TRBV2 NA TGTGCCAGCAGTGGTCGAGACAGGTTTGAGCCCCAGCATTTT CASSGRDRFEPQHF
NA TRBJ2-3 TRBV24-1 NA TGTGCCACCAGTCAGGGCACAGATACGCAGTATTTT CATSQGTDTQYF
NA TRBJ2-1 TRBV20-1 NA TGCAGTGCTAGAGACCCCTTCGCGGGCCGGTCCAGCTCCTACAATGAGCAGTTCTTC CSARDPFAGRSSSYNEQFF
NA TRBJ2-7 TRBV7-2 NA TGTGCCAGCAGCTTAGGTCATATCTACGAGCAGTACTTC CASSLGHIYEQYF
NA TRBJ2-7 TRBV6-1 few TGTGCCAGCAGTGAGCCCGGGGAGCAACACGAGCAGTACTTC CASSEPGEQHEQYF
NA TRBJ1-3 TRBV30 once TGTGCCTGGAGTATCGGGGGACTCAACTCTGGAAACACCATATATTTT CAWSIGGLNSGNTIYF
NA TRBJ1-1 TRBV5-1 NA TGCGCCAGCAGCTTTAACCCGAACACTGAAGCTTTCTTT CASSFNPNTEAFF
NA TRBJ2-7 TRBV12-3/TRBV12-4 NA TGTGCCAGCAGTTTTTCAGCACCCTACGAGCAGTACTTC CASSFSAPYEQYF